The 29 T cell receptor beta chains in this list originate from one sample, sequenced in a study of T cells in localized non-small cell lung cancer. Data came from immunoSEQ multiplex PCR; TCRdb stores just in-frame clones and leaves some out. The table lists approximately 43,000 clones, 85% to 90% of them singletons. The source material was peripheral blood, sampled before any cancer treatment. The source of these receptors is a female donor at least 60 years old with stage I squamous cell lung carcinoma.

The rearrangement links TRBV28 to TRBJ2-1; maybe TRBD2 (5 bases). The CDR3 has 16 residues. With 8 bases removed from V and 6 bases from J, the gap between germline ends came to 23 bases. The germline V gene has CDR1 MDHEN and CDR2 SYDVKM. CDR3 in DNA: TGTGCCAGCTCCCCTTCCCACAGCGTCCGGGGCAATGAGCAGTTCTTC. This sequence encodes CASSPSHSVRGNEQFF.

This clone was seen a few times. V usage is TRBV6-6 and J usage is TRBJ1-2; perhaps TRBD1 as D (6 bases). V was shortened by 5 bases and J by 6 bases, with 19 bases between the two germline ends. Germline CDR1 reads MNHNY; CDR2 reads SVGAGI (reference sequence). The CDR3 runs 15 residues. The CDR3 sequence is CASSTRGGGIDGYTF. The CDR3 DNA sequence: TGTGCCAGCAGTACCCGGGGAGGGGGGATTGATGGCTACACCTTC.

The V and J genes are TRBV12-2 and TRBJ1-1; the D call of TRBD1 is as the table states it, not checked on the DNA. TRBV12-2 is noted as a pseudogene. The CDR3 covers 15 residues. This CDR3 reads CASRSRNTGVTEAFF. The CDR3 nucleotides are TGTGCAAGTCGCTCAAGGAACACAGGGGTCACTGAAGCTTTCTTT.

This chain links TRBV5-6 with TRBJ2-1, with D tentatively TRBD2 (5 bases). The germline V and J ends were trimmed by 0 bases and 5 bases, with 9 bases remaining between them. The CDR3 runs 14 residues. The V gene's germline CDR1 is SGHDT and CDR2 YYEEEE. This CDR3 reads CASSLGLGDNEQFF. The CDR3 coding sequence is TGTGCCAGCAGCTTGGGTTTGGGAGACAATGAGCAGTTCTTC. The full variable domain, rest sourced from reference TRBV5-6 and TRBJ2-1, is DAGVTQSPTHLIKTRGQQVTLRCSPKSGHDTVSWYQQALGQGPQFIFQYYEEEERQRGNFPDRFSGHQFPNYSSELNVNALLLGDSALYLCASSLGLGDNEQFFGPGTRLTVL.

The chain links TRBV30 to TRBJ2-7; D is perhaps TRBD1 (6 bases). V lost 5 bases and J 9 bases, leaving 17 bases between the germline ends. CDR3 length: 12 residues. Germline CDR1 reads GTSNPN; CDR2 reads SVGIG (reference sequence). CDR3 residues: CAWGPTGSGQYF. In DNA, the CDR3 is TGTGCCTGGGGTCCAACAGGGAGCGGGCAGTACTTC. The variable domain in full, completed from reference TRBV30 and TRBJ2-7, reads SQTIHQWPATLVQPVGSPLSLECTVEGTSNPNLYWYRQAAGRGLQLLFYSVGIGQISSEVPQNLSASRPQDRQFILSSKKLLLSDSGFYLCAWGPTGSGQYFGPGTRLTVT.

The V and J genes are TRBV2 and TRBJ2-5; D is undetermined. The CDR3 extends over 14 amino acids. The germline V and J ends were trimmed by 1 base and 7 bases, with 13 bases remaining between them. The germline V gene encodes CDR1 SNHLY and CDR2 FYNNEI. In DNA form, the CDR3 reads TGTGCCAGCAGTGAAGTCGGCCAGTGGTGGACCCAGTACTTC. Its translation is CASSEVGQWWTQYF.

The sample holds a few counts of this clone. This chain connects TRBV5-1 to TRBJ1-4; 10 bases match TRBD1. The CDR3 extends over 16 amino acids. Germline CDR1 is SGHRS and CDR2 is YFSETQ. The J segment lost 8 bases and the V segment lost 4 bases, leaving 11 bases of the junction unmatched. The CDR3 region has the DNA TGCGCCAGCAGCCTACAAGGGACAGGGGTAGGGGAAAAACTGTTTTTT. Translated, it gives CASSLQGTGVGEKLFF.

The chain combines TRBV15 with TRBJ2-6; D gene ambiguous. Germline CDR1 is LNHNV and CDR2 is YYDKDF (reference sequence). V was pared by 0 bases and J by 0 bases, with 12 bases between. There are 18 residues in the CDR3. The CDR3, as DNA: TGTGCCACCAGCAGAGAAGGTCCAAGGAGCTCTGGGGCCAACGTCCTGACTTTC. Protein sequence: CATSREGPRSSGANVLTF.

This chain links TRBV5-1 with TRBJ1-1; TRBD1 aligns across 9 bases. Losses at the gene ends were 6 bases for V and 7 bases for J; bases not matched to a gene: 7. The CDR3 sequence is 13 residues long. CDR1 SGHRS and CDR2 YFSETQ come from the germline V gene. The CDR3 DNA is TGCGCCAGCAACAACGTGGGACAGGGTGAAGCTTTCTTT. Translation gives CASNNVGQGEAFF.

V and J are TRBV25-1 and TRBJ2-1, with D unclear. Looked up from germline, CDR1 is MGHDK and CDR2 is SYGVNS. The CDR3 is 12 amino acids. V lost 1 base and J lost 5, with 3 bases in between. The CDR3 protein is CASSEFNNEQFF. The CDR3, as DNA: TGTGCCAGCAGTGAATTTAACAATGAGCAGTTCTTC.

This clone showed up just once. This rearrangement joins TRBV5-1 to TRBJ1-4; TRBD1 matches 8 bases. The CDR3 has 17 amino acids. The germline gives CDR1 SGHRS, CDR2 YFSETQ. Trimming took 1 base from V and 8 from J; bases not matched to a gene: 13. In nucleotides, the CDR3 is TGCGCCAGCAGCTTGCGGCTCCAGGGGGCGGGAGGCGAAAAACTGTTTTTT. It yields the protein CASSLRLQGAGGEKLFF.

This chain connects TRBV30 to TRBJ1-5, with D tentatively TRBD1 (5 bases). The CDR3 sequence is 15 residues long. The V end was cut by 0 bases, the J end by 2 bases, with 11 bases between. Looked up from germline, CDR1 is GTSNPN and CDR2 is SVGIG (reference sequence). This CDR3 reads CAWSVGGTGNQPQHF. The CDR3 DNA sequence: TGTGCCTGGAGTGTTGGGGGGACGGGCAATCAGCCCCAGCATTTT.

V is TRBV29-1 and J is TRBJ2-3; TRBD2 matches 7 bases. Germline loops: CDR1 SQVTM, CDR2 ANQGSEA. CDR3 length equals 13 residues. Unmatched junction bases numbered 3, after V lost 6 bases and J lost 0 bases. The CDR3 coding sequence is TGCAGCGTGCGGGGGAAAAGCACAGATACGCAGTATTTT. Protein: CSVRGKSTDTQYF.

This rearrangement joins TRBV12-5 to TRBJ2-1; D is unresolved. V was trimmed by 2 bases and J by 4 bases, leaving 6 bases between them. This CDR3 has 13 amino acids. Germline-derived CDR1 and CDR2 are LGHNT and FRNRAP. This CDR3 is CASGLRVYNEQFF. In DNA form, the CDR3 reads TGTGCTAGTGGTTTGCGGGTTTACAATGAGCAGTTCTTC. Based on the CDR3 plus reference TRBV12-5 and TRBJ2-1, the full variable domain is DARVTQTPRHKVTEMGQEVTMRCQPILGHNTVFWYRQTMMQGLELLAYFRNRAPLDDSGMPKDRFSAEMPDATLATLKIQPSEPRDSAVYFCASGLRVYNEQFFGPGTRLTVL.

The rearrangement joins TRBV7-3 to TRBJ1-2, with 10 bases aligning to TRBD1. Germline-derived CDR1 and CDR2 are SGHTA and FQGTGA. CDR3 length: 13 amino acids. The J segment lost 3 bases and the V segment lost 8 bases, leaving 3 bases of the junction unmatched. CDR3 coding DNA: TGTGCCAGCGGACAGGGGGGATACTATGGCTACACCTTC. This encodes CASGQGGYYGYTF.

The chain recombines TRBV25-1 with TRBJ1-1; TRBD1 is a possible D gene (5 bases). Between the trimmed V and J ends, which lost 4 bases and 4 bases, there was a span of 10 bases. CDR1 MGHDK and CDR2 SYGVNS come from the germline V gene. The CDR3 length is 13 residues. CDR3: CASSGPGRTEAFF. Written as DNA, the CDR3 is TGTGCCAGCAGTGGGCCGGGACGCACTGAAGCTTTCTTT.

V is TRBV5-1 and J is TRBJ2-7; TRBD2 matches 16 bases. V lost 3 bases and J lost 4; bases outside the gene matches: 1. The germline CDR1 and CDR2 sequences are SGHRS and YFSETQ. CDR3 size: 15 residues. This CDR3 is CASSSGLAGGYEQYF. CDR3 sequence (DNA): TGCGCCAGCAGCTCGGGACTAGCGGGAGGGTACGAGCAGTACTTC.

The chain uses TRBV15 and TRBJ1-1; D unclear. The CDR3 is made up of 13 amino acids. V lost 0 bases and J lost 9, with 11 bases in between. The germline CDR1 and CDR2 sequences are LNHNV and YYDKDF (reference sequence). The CDR3 sequence is CATSRDRGPKAFF. The DNA of the CDR3 is TGTGCCACCAGCAGAGATCGAGGGCCTAAAGCTTTCTTT.

The rearrangement joins TRBV9 to TRBJ1-4, with TRBD1 matching over 9 bases. V was pared by 4 bases and J by 7 bases, with 11 bases of the junction left unmatched. This CDR3 spans 16 amino acids. In germline, CDR1 is SGDLS, CDR2 YYNGEE. CDR3 amino acids: CASSLGTGRVIEKLFF. In nucleotides, the CDR3 is TGTGCCAGCAGCCTCGGGACAGGGCGAGTTATTGAAAAACTGTTTTTT.

This clone was observed a single time. J is TRBJ2-2 and V is TRBV5-1; no reliable D call. V dropped 3 bases and J dropped 5 bases, with 11 bases sitting between them. Per the germline V gene, CDR1 is SGHRS and CDR2 is YFSETQ. The CDR3 is 14 residues long. The DNA of the CDR3 is TGCGCCAGCAGCTCAAGCAGCGCTACCGGGGAGCTGTTTTTT. Translation: CASSSSSATGELFF.

The chain has TRBV29-1 and TRBJ2-3; 9 bases fit TRBD2. V lost 2 bases and J lost 2; bases outside the gene matches: 5. This CDR3 spans 15 amino acids. Per germline, CDR1 SQVTM and CDR2 ANQGSEA. CDR3 sequence (DNA): TGCAGCGTTGAAAATAGCGGGAGTTACACAGATACGCAGTATTTT. It translates to CSVENSGSYTDTQYF.

The chain carries TRBV30 and TRBJ1-1, with D tentatively TRBD1 (6 bases). The CDR3 is made up of 13 amino acids. V was clipped by 2 bases and J by 1 base, with 8 bases between them. The germline V gene encodes CDR1 GTSNPN and CDR2 SVGIG (reference sequence). DNA of the CDR3: TGTGCCTGGAGTAAGGGGGGGAACACTGAAGCTTTCTTT. It specifies CAWSKGGNTEAFF. Variable domain in full (rest from reference TRBV30 and TRBJ1-1): SQTIHQWPATLVQPVGSPLSLECTVEGTSNPNLYWYRQAAGRGLQLLFYSVGIGQISSEVPQNLSASRPQDRQFILSSKKLLLSDSGFYLCAWSKGGNTEAFFGQGTRLTVV.

The CDR3 DNA reads TGTGCCATCAGCCCGGGACTAGCGGCGGAAGGGGAGCTGTTTTTT. It yields the protein CAISPGLAAEGELFF. This chain connects TRBV10-3 to TRBJ2-2; 11 bases map to TRBD2. CDR1 and CDR2 (germline): ENHRY, SYGVKD. This CDR3 region has 15 residues. V lost 6 bases and J lost 8; bases outside the gene matches: 8.

This clone turned up a few times. The chain has TRBV9 and TRBJ2-2; perhaps TRBD1 as D (6 bases). The CDR3 loop spans 13 amino acids. The V and J ends lost 3 bases and 6 bases respectively, with 9 bases between them. CDR1 and CDR2 (germline): SGDLS, YYNGEE. CDR3 region: CASSAGQPGELFF. CDR3 nucleotides: TGTGCCAGCAGCGCCGGACAGCCCGGGGAGCTGTTTTTT.

As regards this clone: Other nucleotide sequences in the sample specify the same CDR3. V and J are TRBV18 and TRBJ1-2, with D unclear. This CDR3 is built from 14 residues. V lost 3 bases and J lost 0, with 8 bases in between. Germline assignment: CDR1 KGHSH and CDR2 LQKENI. Here the CDR3 DNA reads TGTGCCAGCTCACCGGGCCAAACTAACTATGGCTACACCTTC. This gives the protein CASSPGQTNYGYTF.

The chain employs TRBV7-8 and TRBJ2-5; D gene ambiguous. CDR1 is SGHVS and CDR2 is FQNEAQ in the germline V gene. V dropped 1 base and J dropped 5 bases, with 8 bases sitting between them. This CDR3 has 13 residues. DNA for the CDR3: TGTGCCAGCAGCTTAGGCGTGGGGGAGACCCAGTACTTC. Residues: CASSLGVGETQYF.

V and J are TRBV12-5 and TRBJ2-7; D may be TRBD2 (6 bases). Germline CDR1 is LGHNT and CDR2 is FRNRAP. The V and J ends lost 2 bases and 2 bases respectively, with 19 bases between them. The length of the CDR3 is 17 residues. The CDR3 reads CASGLLLLAASTYEQYF. The CDR3 bases are TGTGCTAGTGGTTTGCTACTACTAGCAGCCTCTACCTACGAGCAGTACTTC.

In its sample, this clone was seen once. The chain couples TRBV23-1 to TRBJ2-7; D ambiguous. TRBV23-1 carries the ORF label, with uncertain function. Between the trimmed V and J ends, which lost 2 bases and 0 bases, there was a span of 11 bases. CDR3 length equals 15 residues. The CDR3 sequence is CASSQDTLASYEQYF. CDR3 bases: TGCGCCAGCAGTCAAGACACCTTGGCCTCCTACGAGCAGTACTTC.

The rearrangement joins TRBV10-3 to TRBJ1-2; D is possibly TRBD1 (6 bases). Germline lookup yields CDR1 ENHRY and CDR2 SYGVKD. The V and J ends lost 6 bases and 6 bases respectively, with 17 bases between them. The length of the CDR3 is 14 residues. CDR3 in amino acids: CAISEGTWANGYTF. The DNA for the CDR3 is TGTGCCATCAGCGAAGGGACATGGGCAAATGGCTACACCTTC.